This T cell receptor beta chain was recovered during a study of beta chain features in type 1 diabetes. Study-wide points: PCR might pick shorter templates more often, in the same way for patients and controls. All four CD4+ subsets from Type 1 diabetes patients carried moderately but significantly shorter TCRB CDR3s.

Germline V gene lookup returns CDR1 SSHAT and CDR2 FNYEAQ (reference sequence). The CDR3 runs 15 residues. On this clone: The antigen remains unidentified. Its ends do not fully match the called genes, so a read error is possible.

Of the isolated RNA, all was reverse transcribed, and so the sequenced material was expressed TCRB transcripts. Data came from immunoSEQ multiplex PCR; TCRdb stores just in-frame clones and leaves some out. This table holds under 400,000 clones, roughly a fifth found once. This TCR derives from a woman aged 18 to 35 in good health. Material: naive CD4+ T cells from blood. The genes are TRBV7-7 and TRBJ2-7, with 10 bases fitting TRBD2. This CDR3 reads CASSYRLAGVHEQYF. CDR3 DNA sequence: TGTGCTAGCAGCTACCGCCTAGCGGGGGTCCACGAGCAGTACTTC.